This T cell receptor (beta chain) was identified in a study of blood T cell repertoires in COVID-19. As for the study in general: Samples came from the United States, Italy and Spain, spanning acute and convalescent COVID-19. Sources were T cells, B-cell-depleted T cells, or PBMCs; the material itself was cDNA or gDNA.

CDR3 length: 13 amino acids. The J segment lost 3 bases and the V segment lost 8 bases, leaving 4 bases of the junction unmatched. In the original processing: From reference gene primer amplification, estimates of nucleated cell counts were derived. Sequencing was performed with immunoSEQ multiplex PCR; in TCRdb, only in-frame clones are kept and a portion is missing. The V and J calls and clone size were taken over from that table, and D and trimming were inferred from the DNA. Of about 98,000 clones listed, around 86% are singletons. Input material: peripheral blood. V usage is TRBV12-3 or TRBV12-4 and J usage is TRBJ2-1, with 7 bases fitting TRBD1. This receptor was obtained from a man aged 50-60 years with acute or convalescent COVID-19. The CDR3: CASQDRYYNEQFF. The CDR3 DNA reads TGTGCCAGCCAGGACAGGTACTACAATGAGCAGTTCTTC.